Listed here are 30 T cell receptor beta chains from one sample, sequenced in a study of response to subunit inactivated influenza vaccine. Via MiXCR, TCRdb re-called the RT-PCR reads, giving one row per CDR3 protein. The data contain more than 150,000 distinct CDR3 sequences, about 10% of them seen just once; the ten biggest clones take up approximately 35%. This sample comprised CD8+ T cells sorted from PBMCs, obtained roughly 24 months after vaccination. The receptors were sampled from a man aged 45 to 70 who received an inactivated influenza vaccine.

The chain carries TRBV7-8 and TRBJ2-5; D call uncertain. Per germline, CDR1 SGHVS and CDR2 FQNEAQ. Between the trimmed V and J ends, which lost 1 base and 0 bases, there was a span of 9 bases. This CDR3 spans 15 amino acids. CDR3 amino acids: CASSLDVFYQETQYF. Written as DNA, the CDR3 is TGTGCCAGCAGCTTAGACGTCTTCTACCAAGAGACCCAGTACTTC.

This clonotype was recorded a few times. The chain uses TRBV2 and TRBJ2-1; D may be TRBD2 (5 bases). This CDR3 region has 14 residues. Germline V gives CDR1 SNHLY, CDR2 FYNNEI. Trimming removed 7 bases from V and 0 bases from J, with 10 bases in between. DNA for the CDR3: TGTGCCAGCATGAGCGGAAGCTCCTACAATGAGCAGTTCTTC. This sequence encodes CASMSGSSYNEQFF.

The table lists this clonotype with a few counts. The CDR3 protein is CATSETDRTYEQYF. In DNA, the CDR3 is TGTGCCACCAGTGAGACAGACAGGACCTACGAGCAGTACTTC. The V and J genes are TRBV24-1 and TRBJ2-7; the D gene is possibly TRBD1 (6 bases). V was shortened by 4 bases and J by 2 bases, with 11 bases between the two germline ends. This CDR3 has 14 residues. In germline, CDR1 is KGHDR, CDR2 SFDVKD.

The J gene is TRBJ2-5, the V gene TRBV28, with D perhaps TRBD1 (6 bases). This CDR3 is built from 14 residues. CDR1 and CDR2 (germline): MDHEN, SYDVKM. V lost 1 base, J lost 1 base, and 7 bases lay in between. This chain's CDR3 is CASSLLTGQETQYF. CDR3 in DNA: TGTGCCAGCAGTTTATTGACAGGCCAAGAGACCCAGTACTTC.

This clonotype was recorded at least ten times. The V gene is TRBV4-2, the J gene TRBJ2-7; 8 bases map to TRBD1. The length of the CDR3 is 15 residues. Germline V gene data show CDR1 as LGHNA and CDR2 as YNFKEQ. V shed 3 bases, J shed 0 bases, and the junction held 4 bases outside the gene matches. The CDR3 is CASSQDRVASYEQYF. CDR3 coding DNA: TGTGCCAGCAGCCAGGACAGGGTAGCCTCCTACGAGCAGTACTTC.

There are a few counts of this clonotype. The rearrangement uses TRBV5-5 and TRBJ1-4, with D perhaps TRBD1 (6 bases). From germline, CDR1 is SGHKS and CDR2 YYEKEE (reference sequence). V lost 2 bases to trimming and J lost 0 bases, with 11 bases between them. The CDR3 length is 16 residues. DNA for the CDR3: TGTGCCAGCAGCTTCACAGGGATTGCAACTAATGAAAAACTGTTTTTT. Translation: CASSFTGIATNEKLFF.

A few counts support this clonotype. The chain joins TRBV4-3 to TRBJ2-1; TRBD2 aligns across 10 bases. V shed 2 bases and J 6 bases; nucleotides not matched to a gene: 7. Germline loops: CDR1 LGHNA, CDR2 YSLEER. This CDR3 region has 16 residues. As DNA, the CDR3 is TGCGCCAGCAGCCAATACTCTAGCGGGAGTATCAATGAGCAGTTCTTC. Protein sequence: CASSQYSSGSINEQFF.

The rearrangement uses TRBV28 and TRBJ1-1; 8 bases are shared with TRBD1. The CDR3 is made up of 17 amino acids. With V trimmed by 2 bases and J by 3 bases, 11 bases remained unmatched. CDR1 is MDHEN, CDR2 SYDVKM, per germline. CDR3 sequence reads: CASSLPGQDSGDTEAFF. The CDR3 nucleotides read TGTGCCAGCAGTTTACCGGGACAGGATTCGGGGGACACTGAAGCTTTCTTT. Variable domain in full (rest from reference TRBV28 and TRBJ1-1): DVKVTQSSRYLVKRTGEKVFLECVQDMDHENMFWYRQDPGLGLRLIYFSYDVKMKEKGDIPEGYSVSREKKERFSLILESASTNQTSMYLCASSLPGQDSGDTEAFFGQGTRLTVV.

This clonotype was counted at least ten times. The CDR3 DNA sequence: TGTGCCAGCAGTTTTTTGGGGGCAACTAATGAAAAACTGTTTTTT. As protein: CASSFLGATNEKLFF. This chain joins TRBV12-3 or TRBV12-4 and TRBJ1-4, with a tentative D call TRBD1 (5 bases). This CDR3 spans 15 amino acids. The V and J ends lost 3 bases and 0 bases respectively, with 8 bases between them.

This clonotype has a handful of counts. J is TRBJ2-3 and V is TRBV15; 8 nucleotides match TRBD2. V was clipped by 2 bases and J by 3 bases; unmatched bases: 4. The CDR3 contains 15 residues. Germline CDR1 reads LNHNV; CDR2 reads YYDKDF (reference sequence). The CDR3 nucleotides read TGTGCCACCAGCAGATGGCGGGGGGTGACAGATACGCAGTATTTT. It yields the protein CATSRWRGVTDTQYF. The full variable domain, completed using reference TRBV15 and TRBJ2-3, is DAMVIQNPRYQVTQFGKPVTLSCSQTLNHNVMYWYQQKSSQAPKLLFHYYDKDFNNEADTPDNFQSRRPNTSFCFLDIRSPGLGDTAMYLCATSRWRGVTDTQYFGPGTRLTVL.

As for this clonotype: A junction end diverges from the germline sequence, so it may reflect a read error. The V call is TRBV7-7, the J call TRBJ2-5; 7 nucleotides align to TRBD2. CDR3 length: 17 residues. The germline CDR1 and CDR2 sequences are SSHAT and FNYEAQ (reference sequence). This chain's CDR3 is CASSPRLGGSYQETQYF. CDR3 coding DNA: TGTGCTAGCAGCCCACGGTTGGGGGGGAGCTACCAAGAGACCCAGTACTTC.

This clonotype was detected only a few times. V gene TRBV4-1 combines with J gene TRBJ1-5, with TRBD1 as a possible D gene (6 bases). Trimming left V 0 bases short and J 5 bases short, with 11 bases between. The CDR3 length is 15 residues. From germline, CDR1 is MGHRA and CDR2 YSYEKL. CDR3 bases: TGCGCCAGCAGCCAAGAGGGCAGGGGATATCAGCCCCAGCATTTT. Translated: CASSQEGRGYQPQHF.

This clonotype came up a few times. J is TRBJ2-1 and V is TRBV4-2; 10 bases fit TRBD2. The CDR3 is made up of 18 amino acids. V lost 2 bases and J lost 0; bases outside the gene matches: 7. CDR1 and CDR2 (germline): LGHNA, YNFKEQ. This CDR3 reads CASSQWTSGLSSYNEQFF. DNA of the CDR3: TGTGCCAGCAGCCAATGGACTAGCGGTTTAAGCTCCTACAATGAGCAGTTCTTC.

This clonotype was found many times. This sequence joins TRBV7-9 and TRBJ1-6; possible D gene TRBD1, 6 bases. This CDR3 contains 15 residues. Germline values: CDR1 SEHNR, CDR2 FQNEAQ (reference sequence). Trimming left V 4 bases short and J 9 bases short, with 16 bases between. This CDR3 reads CASSSAPGEGSPLHF. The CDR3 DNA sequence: TGTGCCAGCAGCTCCGCCCCAGGGGAAGGTTCACCCCTCCACTTT.

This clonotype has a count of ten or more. CDR3 region: CASSQGQGGQYEQFF. In nucleotides, the CDR3 is TGCGCCAGCAGCCAAGGACAGGGAGGACAATATGAGCAGTTCTTC. The chain uses TRBV4-3 and TRBJ2-1; a weak D match, TRBD1 (7 bases). V gave up 1 base and J gave up 8 bases, with 15 bases separating them. Germline-derived CDR1 and CDR2 are LGHNA and YSLEER. The CDR3 sequence is 15 residues long.

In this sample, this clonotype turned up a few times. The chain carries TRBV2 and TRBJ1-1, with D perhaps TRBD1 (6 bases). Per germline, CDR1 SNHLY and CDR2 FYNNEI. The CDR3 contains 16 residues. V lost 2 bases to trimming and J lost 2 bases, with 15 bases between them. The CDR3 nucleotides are TGTGCCAGCAGTGAATTAGGACAGAATTTTAACACTGAAGCTTTCTTT. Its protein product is CASSELGQNFNTEAFF.

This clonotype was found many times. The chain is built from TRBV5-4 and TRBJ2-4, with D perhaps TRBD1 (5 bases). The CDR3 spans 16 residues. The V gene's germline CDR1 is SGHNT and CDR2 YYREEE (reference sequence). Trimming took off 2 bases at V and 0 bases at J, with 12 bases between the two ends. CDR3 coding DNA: TGTGCCAGCAGCTTAATGACAGAGTTAGCCAAAAACATTCAGTACTTC. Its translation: CASSLMTELAKNIQYF.

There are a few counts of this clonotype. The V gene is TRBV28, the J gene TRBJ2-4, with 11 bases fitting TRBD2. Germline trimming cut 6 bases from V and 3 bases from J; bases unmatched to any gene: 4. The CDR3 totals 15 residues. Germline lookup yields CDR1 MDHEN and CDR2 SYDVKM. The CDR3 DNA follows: TGTGCCAGCAGCTACCTAGCGGGAGGCAAAAACATTCAGTACTTC. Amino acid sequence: CASSYLAGGKNIQYF.

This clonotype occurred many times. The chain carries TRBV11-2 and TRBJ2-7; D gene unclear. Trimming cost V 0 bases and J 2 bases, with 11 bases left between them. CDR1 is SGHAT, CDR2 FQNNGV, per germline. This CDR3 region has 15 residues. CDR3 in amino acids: CASSLDHSRTYEQYF. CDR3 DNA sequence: TGTGCCAGCAGCTTAGATCACTCCAGGACCTACGAGCAGTACTTC.

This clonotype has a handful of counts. The CDR3 DNA reads TGTGCCAGCAGCCTGCCGGGACAACAGGGGAGCAGTCCAGAAGCTTTCTTT. Its translation is CASSLPGQQGSSPEAFF. The chain recombines TRBV4-2 with TRBJ1-1; 7 bases agree with TRBD1. J gave up 8 bases and V 4 bases, and 19 bases lay outside the gene matches. This CDR3 has 17 amino acids. Germline values: CDR1 LGHNA, CDR2 YNFKEQ.

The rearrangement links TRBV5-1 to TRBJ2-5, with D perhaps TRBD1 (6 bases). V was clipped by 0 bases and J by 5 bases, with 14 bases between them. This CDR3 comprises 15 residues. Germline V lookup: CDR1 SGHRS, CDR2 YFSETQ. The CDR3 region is CASSLAGTNGETQYF. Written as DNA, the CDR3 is TGCGCCAGCAGCTTGGCCGGGACAAATGGTGAGACCCAGTACTTC.

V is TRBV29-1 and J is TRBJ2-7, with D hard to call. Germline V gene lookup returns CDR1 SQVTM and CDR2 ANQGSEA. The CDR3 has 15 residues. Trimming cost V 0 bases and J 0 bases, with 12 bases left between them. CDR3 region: CSVEDRALSSYEQYF. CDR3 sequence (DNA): TGCAGCGTTGAAGATCGTGCATTGAGCTCCTACGAGCAGTACTTC.

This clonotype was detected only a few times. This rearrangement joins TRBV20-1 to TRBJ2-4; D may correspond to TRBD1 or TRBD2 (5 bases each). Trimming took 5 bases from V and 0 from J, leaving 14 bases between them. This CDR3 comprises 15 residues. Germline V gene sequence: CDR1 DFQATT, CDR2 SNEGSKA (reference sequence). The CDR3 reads CSAPGTALAKNIQYF. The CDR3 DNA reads TGCAGTGCTCCCGGGACGGCCTTAGCCAAAAACATTCAGTACTTC.

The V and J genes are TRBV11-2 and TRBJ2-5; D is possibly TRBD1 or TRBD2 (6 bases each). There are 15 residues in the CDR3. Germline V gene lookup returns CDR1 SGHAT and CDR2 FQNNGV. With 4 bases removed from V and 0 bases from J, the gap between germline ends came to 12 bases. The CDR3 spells CASSSIGGYQETQYF. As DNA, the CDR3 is TGTGCCAGCAGCTCGATCGGGGGCTACCAAGAGACCCAGTACTTC. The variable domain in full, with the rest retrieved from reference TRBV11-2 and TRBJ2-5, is EAGVAQSPRYKIIEKRQSVAFWCNPISGHATLYWYQQILGQGPKLLIQFQNNGVVDDSQLPKDRFSAERLKGVDSTLKIQPAKLEDSAVYLCASSSIGGYQETQYFGPGTRLLVL.

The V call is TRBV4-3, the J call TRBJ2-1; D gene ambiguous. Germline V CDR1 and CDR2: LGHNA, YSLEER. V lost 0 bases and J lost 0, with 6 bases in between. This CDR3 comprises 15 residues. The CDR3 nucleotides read TGCGCCAGCAGCCAAGATGAGACCTCCTACAATGAGCAGTTCTTC. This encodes CASSQDETSYNEQFF.

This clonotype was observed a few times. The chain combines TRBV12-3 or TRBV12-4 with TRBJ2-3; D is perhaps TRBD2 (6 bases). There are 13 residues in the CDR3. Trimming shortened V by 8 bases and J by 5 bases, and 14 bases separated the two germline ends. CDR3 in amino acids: CASGGLGVDTQYF. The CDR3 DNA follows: TGTGCCAGCGGGGGACTGGGGGTAGATACGCAGTATTTT.

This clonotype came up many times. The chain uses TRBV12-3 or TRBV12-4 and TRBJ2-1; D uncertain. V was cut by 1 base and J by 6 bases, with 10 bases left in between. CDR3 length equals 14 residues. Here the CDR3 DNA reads TGTGCCAGCAGTTTAGTAGGTTACCCCAATGAGCAGTTCTTC. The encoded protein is CASSLVGYPNEQFF.

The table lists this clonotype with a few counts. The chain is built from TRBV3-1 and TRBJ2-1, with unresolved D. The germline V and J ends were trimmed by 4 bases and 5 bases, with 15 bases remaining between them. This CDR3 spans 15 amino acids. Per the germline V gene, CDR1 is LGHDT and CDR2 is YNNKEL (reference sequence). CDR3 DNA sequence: TGTGCCAGCAGCCCCGACGGTACACGCAACAATGAGCAGTTCTTC. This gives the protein CASSPDGTRNNEQFF.

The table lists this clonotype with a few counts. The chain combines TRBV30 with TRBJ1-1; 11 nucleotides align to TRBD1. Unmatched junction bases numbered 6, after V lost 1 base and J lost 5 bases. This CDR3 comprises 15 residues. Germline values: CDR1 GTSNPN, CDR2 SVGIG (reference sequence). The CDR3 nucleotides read TGTGCCTGGAGTGGGACAGGGGGCAAGGGAACTGAAGCTTTCTTT. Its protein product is CAWSGTGGKGTEAFF.

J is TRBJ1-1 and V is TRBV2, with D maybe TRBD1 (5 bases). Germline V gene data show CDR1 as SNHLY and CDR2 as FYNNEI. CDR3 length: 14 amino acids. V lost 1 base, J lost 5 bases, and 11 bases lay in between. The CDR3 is CASSEEAGETEAFF. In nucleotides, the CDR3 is TGTGCCAGCAGTGAAGAAGCGGGGGAAACTGAAGCTTTCTTT.